Sequencing of this TCR beta chain was carried out in a study of OX40 agonist ivuxolimab in advanced cancers. Using immunoSEQ multiplex PCR, the repertoire was profiled, and TCRdb retains in-frame clones only, with some absent. The table shows about 69,000 clones, with about 89% occurring only once. This clone occurred once. The V and J ends lost 0 bases and 0 bases respectively, with 7 bases between them. CDR1 SGHNT and CDR2 YYREEE come from the germline V gene (reference sequence). The CDR3 runs 15 residues. This TCR was sampled from an adult with an advanced solid tumor such as melanoma, head and neck, liver or kidney cancer. The source material was CD4+ or CD8+ T cells sorted from blood, sampled in a trial of the OX40 agonist ivuxolimab. The chain links TRBV5-4 to TRBJ1-3, with D hard to call. CDR3 in DNA: TGTGCCAGCAGCTTGGGGCCCAGCTCTGGAAACACCATATATTTT. Its translation is CASSLGPSSGNTIYF. The complete variable domain, with remaining parts taken from reference TRBV5-4 and TRBJ1-3, reads ETGVTQSPTHLIKTRGQQVTLRCSSQSGHNTVSWYQQALGQGPQFIFQYYREEENGRGNFPPRFSGLQFPNYSSELNVNALELDDSALYLCASSLGPSSGNTIYFGEGSWLTVV.